Detailed here is one T cell receptor (beta chain). These data originate in a study of low-dose radiotherapy and immunotherapy resistance in tumors. Across the whole study: Radiation delivery to Cohort 1 consisted of 0.5 Gy per fraction every 2 weeks, summing to 6.5 Gy. At a dose of 200 mg/m2, intravenous cyclophosphamide was given every two weeks, one day before radiation and immunotherapy.

Stated time point: before trial treatment. The V gene's germline CDR1 is LNHDA and CDR2 SQIVND (reference sequence). V lost 1 base to trimming and J lost 4 bases, with 8 bases between them. The CDR3 is made up of 14 amino acids. Priming of first-strand cDNA relied on TRAV- and TRBV-specific primers (covering alpha and beta chains). The PCR that amplified TCRs ran for 20 cycles, relying on a constant-region primer and a V-primer adapter. Isolated mRNA underwent amplification by in vitro transcription. TCRdb ran MiXCR on the reads and lists one entry per CDR3 protein. This table has 100,000 or so distinct CDR3 sequences, around 9.2% appearing once.

The TCR comes from a male donor with prostate cancer. The sequencing used PBMCs, collected before treatment. This rearrangement joins TRBV19 to TRBJ2-1, with D hard to call. The CDR3 nucleotides are TGTGCCAGTAGTATAGCCGCCGGGTACAATGAGCAGTTCTTC. Translated: CASSIAAGYNEQFF.